This TCR beta chain was identified in a study of kidney transplant recipient with SARS-CoV-2 infection. This CDR3 is 17 amino acids long. CDR1 and CDR2 from the germline V gene are SGHNT and YENEEA. V trimming: 0 bases; J trimming: 9 bases; junction bases outside the gene matches: 14. In the case of this clonotype: A much larger clone sits a single nucleotide away, making a read error possible.

MiXCR was run by TCRdb on the reads, yielding one entry per CDR3 protein. The table lists 200,000 to 300,000 distinct CDR3 sequences, 29% of them singletons. This rearrangement joins TRBV11-3 to TRBJ2-1; TRBD2 aligns across 7 bases. The TCR was taken from a male patient aged 25 to 39 who had COVID-19 and was a kidney transplant recipient. Some T cells may arise from the graft donor. Sequenced here: a blood sample, sampled at baseline and on roughly day 110 from a kidney transplant recipient. The CDR3 region has the DNA TGTGCCAGCAGCTTAGATGCGGCTAGCGGCACTCCGGTTGAGCAGTTCTTC. It yields the protein CASSLDAASGTPVEQFF. The variable domain in full, completed from reference TRBV11-3 and TRBJ2-1, reads EAGVVQSPRYKIIEKKQPVAFWCNPISGHNTLYWYLQNLGQGPELLIRYENEEAVDDSQLPKDRFSAERLKGVDSTLKIQPAELGDSAVYLCASSLDAASGTPVEQFFGPGTRLTVL.